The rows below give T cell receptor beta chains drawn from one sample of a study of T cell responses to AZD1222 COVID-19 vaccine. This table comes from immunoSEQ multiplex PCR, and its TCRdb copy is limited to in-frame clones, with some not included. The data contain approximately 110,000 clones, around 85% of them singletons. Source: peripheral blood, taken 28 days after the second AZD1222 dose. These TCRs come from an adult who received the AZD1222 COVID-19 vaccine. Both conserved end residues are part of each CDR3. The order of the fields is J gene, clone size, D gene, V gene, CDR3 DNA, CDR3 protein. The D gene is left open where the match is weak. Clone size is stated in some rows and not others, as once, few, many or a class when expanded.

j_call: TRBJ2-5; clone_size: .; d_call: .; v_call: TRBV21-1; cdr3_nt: TGTGCCAGCACCGAGCGCCCCGGACCGCAAGAGACCCAGTACTTC; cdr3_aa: CASTERPGPQETQYF
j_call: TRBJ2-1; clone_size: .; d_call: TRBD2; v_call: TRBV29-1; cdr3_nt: TGCAGCGTCCTCCCGGGACTAGCAGACGATGAGCAGTTCTTC; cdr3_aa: CSVLPGLADDEQFF
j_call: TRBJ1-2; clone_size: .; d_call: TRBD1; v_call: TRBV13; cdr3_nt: TGTGCCAGCAGCCCACGACAGGGTAGCTACACCTTC; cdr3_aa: CASSPRQGSYTF
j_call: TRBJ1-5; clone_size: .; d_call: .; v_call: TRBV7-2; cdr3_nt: TGTGCCAGCAGCCCCGACAGGACGAATCAGCCCCAGCATTTT; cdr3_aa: CASSPDRTNQPQHF
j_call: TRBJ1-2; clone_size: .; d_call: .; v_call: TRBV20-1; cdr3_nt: TGCAGTGCTAGTCCCCATATTGGTAACTATGGCTACACCTTC; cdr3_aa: CSASPHIGNYGYTF
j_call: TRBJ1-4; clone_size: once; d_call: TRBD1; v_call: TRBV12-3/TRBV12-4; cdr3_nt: TGTGCCAGCAGAAGGGGGCGCGGGGAACTGTTTTTT; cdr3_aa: CASRRGRGELFF
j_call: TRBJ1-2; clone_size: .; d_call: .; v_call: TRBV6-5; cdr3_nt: TGTGCCAGCAGTTACTCCCACAGGGACTATGGCTACACCTTC; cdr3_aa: CASSYSHRDYGYTF
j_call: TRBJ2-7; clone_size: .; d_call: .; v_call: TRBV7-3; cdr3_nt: TGTGCCAGCAGCCCCGGGACGGAAACCTACGAGCAGTACTTC; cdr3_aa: CASSPGTETYEQYF
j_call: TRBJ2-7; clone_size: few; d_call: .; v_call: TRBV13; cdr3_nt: TGTGCCAGCAGCTTAGAAGGTCAGGCTACAGCCTCCTACGAGCAGTACTTC; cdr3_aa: CASSLEGQATASYEQYF
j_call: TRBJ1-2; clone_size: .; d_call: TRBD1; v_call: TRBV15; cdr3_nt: TGTGCCACCAGCCTTGACAGGGGAGACTATGGCTACACCTTC; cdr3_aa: CATSLDRGDYGYTF
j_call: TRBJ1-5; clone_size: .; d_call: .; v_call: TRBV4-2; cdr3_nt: TGTGCCAGCAGCCAAGAGAGGTATAGCAATCAGCCCCAGCATTTT; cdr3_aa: CASSQERYSNQPQHF
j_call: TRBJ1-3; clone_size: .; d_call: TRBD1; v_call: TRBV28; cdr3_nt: TGTGCCAGCAGTTTCCATGGACAGGGAATTCCGTTCTTTTATTTT; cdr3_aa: CASSFHGQGIPFFYF
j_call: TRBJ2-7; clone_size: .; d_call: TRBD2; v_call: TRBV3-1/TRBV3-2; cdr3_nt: TGTGCCAGCACCCCGTCTGGGGGGGAGTACGAGCAGTACTTC; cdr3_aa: CASTPSGGEYEQYF
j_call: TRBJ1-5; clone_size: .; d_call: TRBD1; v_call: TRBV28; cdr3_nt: TGTGCCAGCAGTTTGCTTCAGGGGGCGGGGAATCAGCCCCAGCATTTT; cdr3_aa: CASSLLQGAGNQPQHF
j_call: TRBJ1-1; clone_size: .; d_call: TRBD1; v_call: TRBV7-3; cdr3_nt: TGTGCCAGCAGATCGGACAGGGACACTGAAGCTTTCTTT; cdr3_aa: CASRSDRDTEAFF
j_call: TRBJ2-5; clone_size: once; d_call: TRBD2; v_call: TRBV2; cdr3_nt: TGTGCCAGCAGTGTTAGCGGGGGGGAGACCCAGTACTTC; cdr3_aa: CASSVSGGETQYF
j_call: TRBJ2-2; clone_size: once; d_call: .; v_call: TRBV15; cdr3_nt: TGTGCCACCAGCAGAGGGATAGACAGGACCACCGGGGAGCTGTTTTTT; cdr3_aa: CATSRGIDRTTGELFF
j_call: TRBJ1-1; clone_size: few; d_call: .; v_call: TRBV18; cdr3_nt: TGTGCCAGCTCACCTCTAGCGGGGGGAGATGGTAGCAACACTGAAGCTTTCTTT; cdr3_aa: CASSPLAGGDGSNTEAFF
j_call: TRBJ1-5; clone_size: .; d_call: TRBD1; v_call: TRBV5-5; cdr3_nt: TGTGCCAGCAGCATAGGGACAGTAGATCAGCCCCAGCATTTT; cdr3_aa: CASSIGTVDQPQHF
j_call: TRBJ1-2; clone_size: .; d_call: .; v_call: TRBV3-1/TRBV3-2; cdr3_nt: TGTGCCAGCAGCTATTCGGGGGAGAACTATGGCTACACCTTC; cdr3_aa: CASSYSGENYGYTF
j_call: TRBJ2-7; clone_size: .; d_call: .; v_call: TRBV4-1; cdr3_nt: TGCGCCAGCAGCCCTACTGGGATCAGGGTCAGCTCCTACGAGCAGTACTTC; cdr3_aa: CASSPTGIRVSSYEQYF
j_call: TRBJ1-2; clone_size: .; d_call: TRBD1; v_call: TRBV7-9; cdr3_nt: TGTGCCAGCAGCGTACAGGGGGCGATCAATGGCTACACCTTC; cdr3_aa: CASSVQGAINGYTF
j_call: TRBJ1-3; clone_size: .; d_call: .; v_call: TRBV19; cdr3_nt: TGTGCCAGTAGTAACCCTCCTGGAAGGTCTGGAAACACCATATATTTT; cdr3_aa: CASSNPPGRSGNTIYF
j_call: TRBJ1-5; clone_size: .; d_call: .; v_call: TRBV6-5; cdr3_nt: TGTGCCAGCAGTTCCTTCCCCTTTGATCAGCCCCAGCATTTT; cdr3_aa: CASSSFPFDQPQHF
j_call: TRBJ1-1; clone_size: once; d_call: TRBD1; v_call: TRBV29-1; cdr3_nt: TGCAGCGTTCAGCCGGGACAGGGGAACACTGAAGCTTTCTTT; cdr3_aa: CSVQPGQGNTEAFF
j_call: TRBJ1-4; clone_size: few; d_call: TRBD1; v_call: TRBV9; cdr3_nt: TGTGCCAGCAGCGTAGAGGGACAGGGGAATGAAAAACTGTTTTTT; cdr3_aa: CASSVEGQGNEKLFF
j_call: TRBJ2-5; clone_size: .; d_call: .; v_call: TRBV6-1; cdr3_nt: TGTGCCAGCAGTGAAGCGAAGCGGGACACGGAGACCCAGTACTTC; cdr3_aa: CASSEAKRDTETQYF
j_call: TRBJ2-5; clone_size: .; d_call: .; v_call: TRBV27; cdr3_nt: TGTGCCAGCAGTGGCGCTAACAGGGCGAGCGAGACCCAGTACTTC; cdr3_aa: CASSGANRASETQYF
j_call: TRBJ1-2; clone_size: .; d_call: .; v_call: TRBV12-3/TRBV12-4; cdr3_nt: TGTGCCAGCAGGCCGGAATCGGTATATGGCTACACCTTC; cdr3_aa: CASRPESVYGYTF
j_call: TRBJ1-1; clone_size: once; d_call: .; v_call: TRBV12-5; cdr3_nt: TGTGCTAGTGGTTTGGTCTTAGGGAAGAACACTGAAGCTTTCTTT; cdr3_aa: CASGLVLGKNTEAFF
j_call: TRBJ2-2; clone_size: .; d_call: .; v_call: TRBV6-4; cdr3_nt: TGTGCCAGCAGCTTAGGGGGGAACACCGGGGAGCTGTTTTTT; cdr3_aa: CASSLGGNTGELFF
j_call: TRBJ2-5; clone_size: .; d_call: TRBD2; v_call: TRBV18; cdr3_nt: TGTGCCAGCTCACCTCCCCGGGGGGGCCCAGAGACCCAGTACTTC; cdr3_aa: CASSPPRGGPETQYF